This is a list of T cell receptor beta chains from one sample in a study of blood T cell repertoires in COVID-19. Libraries were prepared by immunoSEQ multiplex PCR; TCRdb keeps only in-frame clonotypes and omits some of them. The sample consists of about 26,000 clones, approximately 92% of them appearing once. The sample taken for sequencing was peripheral blood. The receptors were sampled from a human donor in a cohort sampled during active COVID-19. The CDR3 runs from the conserved cysteine through the conserved F or W. D genes are given only for firm matches. Expanded clones are given a class, and other clones once, few, many or no size at all.

d_call clone_size cdr3_length j_call v_call cdr3_aa cdr3_nt
. . 13 TRBJ2-7 TRBV12-3/TRBV12-4 CASSLGSSYEQYF TGTGCCAGCAGTTTAGGCAGTTCCTACGAGCAGTACTTC
TRBD1 . 14 TRBJ2-5 TRBV10-3 CAIASDRGQETQYF TGTGCCATCGCGAGTGACAGGGGCCAAGAGACCCAGTACTTC
TRBD2 . 15 TRBJ2-1 TRBV5-4 CASSLGSGSLYEQFF TGTGCCAGCAGCTTGGGTAGCGGGAGTCTCTATGAGCAGTTCTTC
. . 14 TRBJ1-6 TRBV5-6 CASSLARLNSPLHF TGTGCCAGCAGCTTGGCCAGGCTCAATTCACCCCTCCACTTT
TRBD2 . 13 TRBJ2-7 TRBV5-4 CASSTGTTYEQYF TGTGCCAGCAGCACCGGGACTACCTACGAGCAGTACTTC
TRBD1 . 15 TRBJ2-7 TRBV11-1 CASSLTGGDGHEQYF TGTGCCAGCAGCTTAACAGGGGGCGACGGGCACGAGCAGTACTTC
. . 12 TRBJ1-1 TRBV6-5 CASATGNTEAFF TGTGCCAGCGCCACGGGGAACACTGAAGCTTTCTTT
. once 12 TRBJ1-1 TRBV2 CVYRVSEAEAFF TGTGTCTACAGGGTATCGGAGGCTGAAGCTTTCTTT
. . 16 TRBJ2-7 TRBV6-1 CASSGLGSRASYEQYF TGTGCCAGCAGTGGGCTGGGCAGCAGGGCATCGTACGAGCAGTACTTC
. . 15 TRBJ2-4 TRBV5-4 CASSRDGGSKNIQYF TGTGCCAGCAGCCGCGACGGGGGATCCAAAAACATTCAGTACTTC
TRBD1 . 13 TRBJ2-7 TRBV7-7 CASSPGGRYEQYF TGTGCTAGCAGCCCAGGGGGCCGGTACGAGCAGTACTTC
TRBD2 . 15 TRBJ2-3 TRBV4-2 CASSQGTSATDTQYF TGTGCCAGCAGCCAAGGGACTAGCGCTACAGATACGCAGTATTTT
TRBD1 . 14 TRBJ2-7 TRBV7-6 CASSLWDRGYEQYF TGTGCCAGCAGCTTATGGGACAGGGGCTACGAGCAGTACTTC
TRBD1 . 17 TRBJ2-6 TRBV7-7 CASSLDWQGAGANVLTF TGTGCCAGCAGCTTAGACTGGCAGGGGGCTGGGGCCAACGTCCTGACTTTC
TRBD1 . 15 TRBJ2-3 TRBV7-9 CASSSATGQSDTQYF TGTGCCAGCAGCTCGGCGACAGGGCAGTCAGATACGCAGTATTTT
. . 13 TRBJ1-1 TRBV12-3/TRBV12-4 CASSLLQGTEAFF TGTGCCAGCAGTTTACTCCAGGGTACTGAAGCTTTCTTT
TRBD2 . 15 TRBJ2-7 TRBV11-2 CASSLGGGTTYEQYF TGTGCCAGCAGCTTAGGGGGGGGAACTACCTACGAGCAGTACTTC